This TCR beta chain was sequenced during a study of cytomegalovirus exposure and HLA in healthy donors. 60 Vbeta and 13 Jbeta primers were used in PCR. The table came from immunoSEQ multiplex PCR; TCRdb's copy has only in-frame clones and leaves some out. The table records approximately 190,000 clones, less than 90% of them present only once. On this clone itself: Its antigen is currently unknown.

Germline-derived CDR1 and CDR2 are LNHDA and SQIVND (reference sequence). Deletions cut 5 bases from V and 8 bases from J, with 18 bases between. CDR3 size: 14 residues. Study-wide points: Highest at DRB1 and lowest at HLA-C, TCR association rates differed among HLA loci in a later analysis.

This receptor was taken from a boy aged 5-17 years in good health and CMV-seronegative. The sample taken for sequencing was PBMCs. This rearrangement joins TRBV19 to TRBJ1-1; maybe TRBD1 (6 bases). Here the CDR3 DNA reads TGTGCCAGTAGTTCCAGTTTCCTACAGGGAGAAGCTTTCTTT. It specifies CASSSSFLQGEAFF.